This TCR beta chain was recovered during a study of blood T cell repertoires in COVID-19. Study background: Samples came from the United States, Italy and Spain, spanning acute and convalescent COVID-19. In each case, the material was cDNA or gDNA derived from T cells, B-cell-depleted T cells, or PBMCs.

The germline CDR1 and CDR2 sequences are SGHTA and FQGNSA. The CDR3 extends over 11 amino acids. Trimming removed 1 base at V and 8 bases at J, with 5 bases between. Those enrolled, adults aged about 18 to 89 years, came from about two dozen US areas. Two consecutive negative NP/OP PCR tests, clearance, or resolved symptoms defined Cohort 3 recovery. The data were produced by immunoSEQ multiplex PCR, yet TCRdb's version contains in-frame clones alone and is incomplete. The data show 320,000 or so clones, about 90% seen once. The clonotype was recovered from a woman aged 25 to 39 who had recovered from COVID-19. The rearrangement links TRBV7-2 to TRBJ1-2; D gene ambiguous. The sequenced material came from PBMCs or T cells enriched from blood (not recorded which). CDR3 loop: CASSLDGGYTF. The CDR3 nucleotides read TGTGCCAGCAGCTTAGATGGCGGCTACACCTTC.